This TCR beta chain was found in a study of control samples from healthy donors and cancer patients. Trimming took off 0 bases at V and 7 bases at J, with 17 bases between the two ends. The CDR3 has 16 residues. Germline assignment: CDR1 SGHRS and CDR2 YFSETQ. TCRdb's copy holds only in-frame clones and misses some; the assay was immunoSEQ multiplex PCR. The table shows about 110,000 clones, with approximately 82% occurring only once. The receptor was isolated from a man in his late teens or twenties in good health. The chain uses TRBV5-1 and TRBJ2-1, with no clear D. The sequenced sample consisted of blood. Written as DNA, the CDR3 is TGCGCCAGCAGCTTGGCTCGGCCCTACTTAGGGAATGAGCAGTTCTTC. Amino acid sequence: CASSLARPYLGNEQFF.